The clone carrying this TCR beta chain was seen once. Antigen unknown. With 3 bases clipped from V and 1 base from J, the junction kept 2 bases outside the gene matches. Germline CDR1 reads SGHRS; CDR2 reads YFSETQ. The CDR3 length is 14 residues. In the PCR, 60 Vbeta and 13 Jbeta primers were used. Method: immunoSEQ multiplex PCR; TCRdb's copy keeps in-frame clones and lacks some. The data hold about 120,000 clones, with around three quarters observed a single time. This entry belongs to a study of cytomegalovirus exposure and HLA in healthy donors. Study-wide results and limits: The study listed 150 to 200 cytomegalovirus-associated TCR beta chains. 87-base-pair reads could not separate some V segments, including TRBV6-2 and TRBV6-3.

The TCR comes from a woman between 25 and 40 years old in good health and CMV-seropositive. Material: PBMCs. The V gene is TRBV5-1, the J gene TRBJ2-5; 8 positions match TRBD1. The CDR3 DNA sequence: TGCGCCAGCAGCTCGGGACAGGCCCAAGAGACCCAGTACTTC. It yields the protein CASSSGQAQETQYF.